A selection of T cell receptor beta chains follows, all from one sample in a study of T cells after posttransplantation cyclophosphamide. Clones were sequenced by immunoSEQ multiplex PCR, and TCRdb holds only the in-frame ones, with some missing. The sample records under 75,000 clones, approximately 92% being singletons. The sequenced sample was PBMCs. Receptor source: a woman in her 30s in good health and a related stem cell transplant donor. Each CDR3 is given with its conserved first and last residue. The order of the fields is CDR3 protein, CDR3 DNA, D gene, clone size, J gene, V gene. D genes are given only for firm matches. A clone size is listed for some rows: how often the clone was seen (once, few, many), or a class if it is expanded.

CDR3 protein: CASIRDRGHQPQHF
CDR3 DNA: TGTGCCAGCATTAGGGACAGGGGGCACCAGCCCCAGCATTTT
D gene: TRBD1
clone size: -
J gene: TRBJ1-5
V gene: TRBV6-1

CDR3 protein: CASSRKGQLGHEKLFF
CDR3 DNA: TGTGCCAGCAGCCGTAAAGGACAGCTAGGGCATGAAAAACTGTTTTTT
D gene: -
clone size: -
J gene: TRBJ1-4
V gene: TRBV7-2

CDR3 protein: CASSFGTTDTGELFF
CDR3 DNA: TGTGCCAGCAGCTTCGGGACTACCGACACCGGGGAGCTGTTTTTT
D gene: TRBD2
clone size: once
J gene: TRBJ2-2
V gene: TRBV5-5

CDR3 protein: CASSQDWGLAAEAFF
CDR3 DNA: TGTGCCAGCAGCCAAGATTGGGGCCTGGCCGCTGAAGCTTTCTTT
D gene: -
clone size: -
J gene: TRBJ1-1
V gene: TRBV14

CDR3 protein: CASSVLALGEQFF
CDR3 DNA: TGTGCCAGCAGCGTACTAGCGTTAGGGGAGCAGTTCTTC
D gene: TRBD2
clone size: -
J gene: TRBJ2-1
V gene: TRBV7-2

CDR3 protein: CASSEAVTDGNQPQHF
CDR3 DNA: TGTGCCAGCAGTGAAGCAGTGACGGACGGCAATCAGCCCCAGCATTTT
D gene: -
clone size: once
J gene: TRBJ1-5
V gene: TRBV6-1

CDR3 protein: CASSLKGRSGGTEAFF
CDR3 DNA: TGTGCCAGCAGCTTAAAAGGACGGTCCGGTGGCACTGAAGCTTTCTTT
D gene: -
clone size: -
J gene: TRBJ1-1
V gene: TRBV7-9

CDR3 protein: CAISESRGVTGASLMSQPQHF
CDR3 DNA: TGTGCCATCAGTGAGTCGAGGGGTGTGACAGGGGCCTCCTTAATGAGTCAGCCCCAGCATTTT
D gene: TRBD1
clone size: -
J gene: TRBJ1-5
V gene: TRBV10-3

CDR3 protein: CASSPYEGTRSPLHF
CDR3 DNA: TGTGCCAGCTCACCATACGAGGGAACGAGATCACCCCTCCACTTT
D gene: -
clone size: -
J gene: TRBJ1-6
V gene: TRBV18

CDR3 protein: CASSLEGTGASDTQYF
CDR3 DNA: TGTGCCAGCAGCTTGGAGGGGACAGGGGCATCAGATACGCAGTATTTT
D gene: TRBD1
clone size: -
J gene: TRBJ2-3
V gene: TRBV5-4

CDR3 protein: CASSHPTSGGASQETQYF
CDR3 DNA: TGTGCCAGCAGCCACCCCACTAGCGGGGGGGCAAGTCAAGAGACCCAGTACTTC
D gene: TRBD2
clone size: once
J gene: TRBJ2-5
V gene: TRBV4-2

CDR3 protein: CASSYGGLGETEAFF
CDR3 DNA: TGTGCCAGCAGTTACGGAGGGCTAGGGGAGACTGAAGCTTTCTTT
D gene: -
clone size: -
J gene: TRBJ1-1
V gene: TRBV6-6

CDR3 protein: CASSSGQGQEKLFF
CDR3 DNA: TGTGCCAGCAGTTCCGGACAGGGACAAGAAAAACTGTTTTTT
D gene: TRBD1
clone size: -
J gene: TRBJ1-4
V gene: TRBV5-5

CDR3 protein: CASSQDLAGGGTQYF
CDR3 DNA: TGCGCCAGCAGCCAAGACCTAGCGGGCGGCGGGACCCAGTACTTC
D gene: TRBD2
clone size: -
J gene: TRBJ2-5
V gene: TRBV4-3

CDR3 protein: CASSVTRVEDTQYF
CDR3 DNA: TGCGCCAGCAGCGTCACACGGGTAGAAGATACGCAGTATTTT
D gene: -
clone size: -
J gene: TRBJ2-3
V gene: TRBV5-1

CDR3 protein: CASSLVAGVTDTQYF
CDR3 DNA: TGTGCCAGCAGCTTGGTAGCGGGGGTCACAGATACGCAGTATTTT
D gene: TRBD2
clone size: -
J gene: TRBJ2-3
V gene: TRBV7-2

CDR3 protein: CAWSRLGYEQYF
CDR3 DNA: TGTGCCTGGAGCCGGCTGGGCTACGAGCAGTACTTC
D gene: -
clone size: -
J gene: TRBJ2-7
V gene: TRBV30

CDR3 protein: CASSQGGQPNQPQHF
CDR3 DNA: TGCGCCAGCAGCCAAGGGGGGCAGCCCAATCAGCCCCAGCATTTT
D gene: -
clone size: -
J gene: TRBJ1-5
V gene: TRBV4-3

CDR3 protein: CASSLLGTDTQYF
CDR3 DNA: TGTGCCAGCAGCTTGTTAGGGACAGATACGCAGTATTTT
D gene: -
clone size: -
J gene: TRBJ2-3
V gene: TRBV5-4

CDR3 protein: CSVESLAGPQETQYF
CDR3 DNA: TGCAGCGTTGAGTCGCTAGCGGGGCCCCAAGAGACCCAGTACTTC
D gene: TRBD2
clone size: -
J gene: TRBJ2-5
V gene: TRBV29-1

CDR3 protein: CASSHESRGPEKLFF
CDR3 DNA: TGTGCCAGCAGCCACGAAAGCAGGGGTCCTGAAAAACTGTTTTTT
D gene: -
clone size: -
J gene: TRBJ1-4
V gene: TRBV4-2

CDR3 protein: CASSPRETQPQHF
CDR3 DNA: TGTGCCAGCTCACCAAGGGAAACTCAGCCCCAGCATTTT
D gene: -
clone size: -
J gene: TRBJ1-5
V gene: TRBV18

CDR3 protein: CASSVSGTLNEQFF
CDR3 DNA: TGCGCCAGCAGCGTGAGTGGGACCCTCAATGAGCAGTTCTTC
D gene: -
clone size: -
J gene: TRBJ2-1
V gene: TRBV5-1

CDR3 protein: CSADRHQDTQYF
CDR3 DNA: TGCAGCGCGGACCGTCACCAGGATACGCAGTATTTT
D gene: -
clone size: few
J gene: TRBJ2-3
V gene: TRBV29-1

CDR3 protein: CASSPDRDGELFF
CDR3 DNA: TGTGCCAGCAGCCCAGACAGGGACGGGGAGCTGTTTTTT
D gene: TRBD1
clone size: -
J gene: TRBJ2-2
V gene: TRBV11-2

CDR3 protein: CACRQGAHTEAFF
CDR3 DNA: TGTGCCTGCCGGCAAGGGGCGCACACTGAAGCTTTCTTT
D gene: -
clone size: once
J gene: TRBJ1-1
V gene: TRBV30

CDR3 protein: CASSRGGTPGNEQFF
CDR3 DNA: TGTGCCAGCAGCCGCGGGGGTACCCCGGGCAATGAGCAGTTCTTC
D gene: TRBD2
clone size: -
J gene: TRBJ2-1
V gene: TRBV16

CDR3 protein: CASSQDQGDNSPLHF
CDR3 DNA: TGTGCCAGCAGCCAAGATCAAGGGGACAATTCACCCCTCCACTTT
D gene: -
clone size: -
J gene: TRBJ1-6
V gene: TRBV4-2

CDR3 protein: CASSRGLAGSFSTDTQYF
CDR3 DNA: TGTGCCAGCAGCCGGGGACTAGCGGGTAGCTTTAGCACAGATACGCAGTATTTT
D gene: TRBD2
clone size: -
J gene: TRBJ2-3
V gene: TRBV7-9

CDR3 protein: CASSDGASGGFDEQFF
CDR3 DNA: TGTGCCAGCAGTGACGGGGCTAGCGGGGGGTTTGATGAGCAGTTCTTC
D gene: TRBD2
clone size: once
J gene: TRBJ2-1
V gene: TRBV6-4

CDR3 protein: CASSLATDANYGYTF
CDR3 DNA: TGTGCCAGCAGCTTGGCGACAGACGCTAACTATGGCTACACCTTC
D gene: -
clone size: -
J gene: TRBJ1-2
V gene: TRBV5-5

CDR3 protein: CASSSDYGTRSYEQYF
CDR3 DNA: TGTGCCAGCAGCTCAGACTACGGGACTAGGTCCTACGAGCAGTACTTC
D gene: TRBD2
clone size: -
J gene: TRBJ2-7
V gene: TRBV11-2

CDR3 protein: CATSFTGTVGSPLHF
CDR3 DNA: TGTGCCACCAGCTTTACCGGGACAGTTGGTTCACCCCTCCACTTT
D gene: TRBD1
clone size: -
J gene: TRBJ1-6
V gene: TRBV15

CDR3 protein: CASSLSLKLFF
CDR3 DNA: TGTGCCAGCAGTTTAAGCCTAAAACTGTTTTTT
D gene: -
clone size: -
J gene: TRBJ1-4
V gene: TRBV28

CDR3 protein: CASSQDPGQGWYEQYF
CDR3 DNA: TGCGCCAGCAGCCAAGATCCAGGACAGGGGTGGTACGAGCAGTACTTC
D gene: TRBD1
clone size: -
J gene: TRBJ2-7
V gene: TRBV4-3

CDR3 protein: CASSRRGGTGETQYF
CDR3 DNA: TGTGCCAGTAGTCGGAGAGGGGGGACAGGGGAGACCCAGTACTTC
D gene: TRBD1
clone size: -
J gene: TRBJ2-5
V gene: TRBV19

CDR3 protein: CASSVPPGVNGYTF
CDR3 DNA: TGTGCCAGCAGTGTCCCCCCCGGTGTTAATGGCTACACCTTC
D gene: -
clone size: -
J gene: TRBJ1-2
V gene: TRBV28

CDR3 protein: CATSGQGAFRSTEAFF
CDR3 DNA: TGTGCCACCTCCGGACAGGGGGCTTTCCGGAGCACTGAAGCTTTCTTT
D gene: TRBD1
clone size: -
J gene: TRBJ1-1
V gene: TRBV18

CDR3 protein: CASRSKDSNSPLHF
CDR3 DNA: TGTGCCAGCAGATCTAAGGACAGTAATTCACCCCTCCACTTT
D gene: -
clone size: -
J gene: TRBJ1-6
V gene: TRBV7-2

CDR3 protein: CASRNFRNTEAFF
CDR3 DNA: TGTGCCAGCAGAAATTTCAGGAACACTGAAGCTTTCTTT
D gene: -
clone size: -
J gene: TRBJ1-1
V gene: TRBV6-5

CDR3 protein: CASSVMQGSTDTQYF
CDR3 DNA: TGTGCCAGCAGCGTGATGCAGGGAAGCACAGATACGCAGTATTTT
D gene: -
clone size: -
J gene: TRBJ2-3
V gene: TRBV9

CDR3 protein: CASSRGSGGGTDTQYF
CDR3 DNA: TGTGCCAGCAGCCGGGGTAGCGGGGGGGGCACAGATACGCAGTATTTT
D gene: TRBD2
clone size: -
J gene: TRBJ2-3
V gene: TRBV7-2

CDR3 protein: CASSYSVFGTDTQYF
CDR3 DNA: TGTGCCAGCAGCTATTCGGTGTTTGGCACAGATACGCAGTATTTT
D gene: -
clone size: -
J gene: TRBJ2-3
V gene: TRBV5-4

CDR3 protein: CASRGSAYEQYF
CDR3 DNA: TGTGCCAGCAGGGGGTCTGCCTACGAGCAGTACTTC
D gene: -
clone size: -
J gene: TRBJ2-7
V gene: TRBV6-1

CDR3 protein: CASSEWTGGRDEQYF
CDR3 DNA: TGCGCCAGCAGTGAGTGGACAGGGGGTAGGGACGAGCAGTACTTC
D gene: TRBD1
clone size: -
J gene: TRBJ2-7
V gene: TRBV10-1

CDR3 protein: CASSDSTRGSPYEQYF
CDR3 DNA: TGTGCCAGCAGTGACTCGACCCGAGGGAGCCCCTACGAGCAGTACTTC
D gene: -
clone size: -
J gene: TRBJ2-7
V gene: TRBV6-4

CDR3 protein: CASSPRGNYGYTF
CDR3 DNA: TGTGCCAGTAGTCCTCGTGGTAACTATGGCTACACCTTC
D gene: -
clone size: -
J gene: TRBJ1-2
V gene: TRBV19

CDR3 protein: CASSLASERNTQYF
CDR3 DNA: TGTGCCAGCAGCTTAGCTTCTGAGAGGAATACGCAGTATTTT
D gene: -
clone size: -
J gene: TRBJ2-3
V gene: TRBV7-6

CDR3 protein: CASSSDRDGGYTF
CDR3 DNA: TGTGCCAGCAGCTCCGACAGGGATGGCGGCTACACCTTC
D gene: TRBD1
clone size: -
J gene: TRBJ1-2
V gene: TRBV5-6

CDR3 protein: CAWSVKGPYNSPLHF
CDR3 DNA: TGTGCCTGGAGTGTGAAGGGACCCTATAATTCACCCCTCCACTTT
D gene: -
clone size: -
J gene: TRBJ1-6
V gene: TRBV30

CDR3 protein: CASSLDRLREAFF
CDR3 DNA: TGTGCCAGCAGTTTAGACAGGCTCCGTGAAGCTTTCTTT
D gene: -
clone size: -
J gene: TRBJ1-1
V gene: TRBV27

CDR3 protein: CASSQQQGVTVNTEAFF
CDR3 DNA: TGCGCCAGCAGCCAACAACAGGGTGTCACAGTGAACACTGAAGCTTTCTTT
D gene: -
clone size: -
J gene: TRBJ1-1
V gene: TRBV4-3

CDR3 protein: CASSPRTGFGTEAFF
CDR3 DNA: TGTGCCAGCAGTCCAAGGACAGGGTTCGGAACTGAAGCTTTCTTT
D gene: TRBD1
clone size: -
J gene: TRBJ1-1
V gene: TRBV28